This record covers a single T cell receptor beta chain. The CDR3 sequence is 15 residues long. The V end was cut by 5 bases, the J end by 3 bases, with 16 bases between. Germline CDR1 SGHVS, CDR2 FQNEAQ. Only in-frame clones appear in the TCRdb table, and some are missing; sequencing was by immunoSEQ multiplex PCR. The table records roughly 80,000 clones, 83% of them present only once. This record comes from a study of blood T cell repertoires in COVID-19. Study as a whole: The United States, Italy and Spain provided the acute and convalescent COVID-19 samples.

Sequenced sample: peripheral blood. The genes are TRBV7-8 and TRBJ1-2; the D is unclear. The sequence came from a woman older than 75 with acute or convalescent COVID-19. The CDR3 reads CASSQRTPGDYGYTF. DNA for the CDR3: TGTGCCAGCAGCCAGCGTACCCCCGGGGACTATGGCTACACCTTC.